This section outlines one T cell receptor beta chain sequence together with its context. Its target antigen remains unknown. No base quality information exists; no much larger clone differs at one position. From the cysteine through the phenylalanine, the CDR3 covers 14 amino acids. Of all the DNA, just the CDR3 is kept, 42 bases in frame from base 1. V and J are trimmed by 8 bases and 5 bases, and the gene matches miss 11 bases of the junction. Sequences MNHNS (CDR1) and SASEGT (CDR2) are obtained from the germline V gene. The data originate from a study of T cells in Graves' hyperthyroidism and ophthalmopathy (dated by TCRdb to between 2018 and 2021). Describing the broader study: Peripheral blood samples were taken at the time of initial diagnosis, prior to any treatment. According to the paper, TCR Vbeta CDR3 sequencing was carried out on about 140 peripheral blood samples, which came from about 45 ophthalmopathy, about 75 hyperthyroidism and approximately 17 progressor patients. The roughly 100 discovery patients were randomly divided into training and test sets at a 7:3 ratio. An independent validation cohort of some 18 hyperthyroidism patients and more than 15 patients who later progressed to ophthalmopathy tested prospective prediction of ophthalmopathy. To identify TCR V-J signatures that set the groups apart, the researchers used a discovery cohort of approximately 98 patients, made up of some 41 with Graves' ophthalmopathy and some 55 with stable Graves' hyperthyroidism. The study also compared thyroid tissue and blood T-cell repertoires from about 6 Graves' hyperthyroidism patients. After blood sampling, hyperthyroidism patients were treated with methimazole at a starting dose of 30 mg daily, and ophthalmopathy patients were treated with high-dose intravenous methylprednisolone. What the study reported, not specific to this receptor: In validation, the model predicted progression to ophthalmopathy with 55% to 71% sensitivity and 72% to 85% specificity, a median of around 6.6 months before onset. No statistical method was used to fix the sample size in advance, and group allocation was not hidden from the investigators. Most expanded thyroid clonotypes (frequency above 0.001) were also detected in blood, a finding suggesting that blood repertoires may reflect thyroid immune responses. Ophthalmopathy was separated from stable hyperthyroidism by a 13 V-J signature model, with around 88% sensitivity and approximately 81% specificity obtained in cross-validation and 80%/75% obtained in testing.

The TCR beta CDR3 regions were amplified from RNA transcripts. The first round of RT-PCR for the TCR CDR3 was performed with the HTBI primer set and the Qiagen OneStep RT-PCR kit. A second multiplex PCR round built the libraries, followed by size selection and purification. Paired-end sequencing of the libraries was performed with 100 bp reads on an Illumina HiSeq2000. Per the original workflow: Raw data were processed with SOAPnuke, discarding reads with adapters, uncalled bases, mean Phred below 15, or no exact constant-primer or identifier match. High-quality paired reads were merged using COPE v1.2.5, and each unique nucleotide sequence was defined as a clonotype. MiTCR v1.1 was used to align clonotypes to the IMGT TRBV, TRBD and TRBJ reference segments. Only V-J combinations with frequency above 0.0001, covering about 99% of repertoires, were analysed. A TCS score was defined as the ratio of F50 (clonal expansion) to E x V (chaos), with BLOSUM62-based TCRdist applied between CDR3 peptides within each V-J. Welch's t-statistics and random forest reduced several hundred V-J features to roughly 13, which were used in a naive Bayes classifier (R e1071). TCRdb reworked the public reads: Q25 trimming with fastp, MiXCR clone assembly, productive beta chains retained. Each CDR3 protein gets just one entry, which takes the most common genes and DNA from the rows behind it. These V and J calls rely on TCRdb rather than the paper's analysis. This sample has approximately 370,000 distinct CDR3 sequences in its table, and under 15% of those were observed once. About 31% of the sample goes to the ten largest clones.

Stable Graves' hyperthyroidism was defined as no progression to ophthalmopathy during 18 months of follow-up. Hyperthyroidism patients were aged 18 to 65 years and newly diagnosed, with disease duration of less than 2 months. Patients with uncontrolled infections, other autoimmune diseases, pregnancy or lactation were excluded. Diagnoses were based on clinical symptoms, serum thyroxine and TRAb, thyroid ultrasound and orbital computed tomography. PBMCs were isolated from approximately 10 ml of fresh peripheral blood by Ficoll-Paque density gradient centrifugation. Total RNA was extracted using Trizol reagent, and RNA quality was assessed on an Agilent 2100 Bioanalyzer.

This TCR was recovered from a woman aged 30 to 39 with Graves' hyperthyroidism. Specimen: blood. The V and J genes are TRBV6-1 and TRBJ2-5; 7 middle bases align to TRBD2. The DNA is as follows: TGTGCCAGCGGGACCTTAGCGGGTGATGAGACCCAGTACTTC. Translation gives CASGTLAGDETQYF.